This T cell receptor (beta chain) comes out of a study of CD8 T cells in Susac syndrome. TCR beta sequences were obtained from blood CD8+ and CD4+ T cells. Isolation of CD8+ and CD4+ T cells was performed negatively, whereas enrichment of TEMRA cells was done by FACS. The length of the CDR3 is 15 residues. In germline, CDR1 is LNHDA, CDR2 SQIVND (reference sequence). Remarks on this clonotype: Relative to the germline gene, one junction end is altered; a read error may explain this.

Reverse transcription used about 0.45 to 1 ug RNA and random hexamers. TCR beta CDR3 was amplified by immunoSEQ multiplex PCR. This amplification extended across 54 Vbeta and 13 Jbeta segments. A single record per CDR3 protein comes from TCRdb applying MiXCR to the immunoSEQ multiplex PCR reads. The repertoire holds 150,000 to 200,000 distinct CDR3 sequences, with approximately 94% as singletons. Sequences were obtained from CD4+ T cells from PBMCs. The genes are TRBV19 and TRBJ2-3; TRBD2 agrees at 8 bases. The TCR comes from a human donor with multiple sclerosis. The CDR3 loop is CASSIRGGRIDTQYF. As DNA, the CDR3 is TGTGCTAGTAGTATTCGCGGGGGGAGGATTGATACGCAGTATTTT.